The 22 T cell receptor beta chains listed next were all sequenced from one sample in a study of early stage breast cancer tumors. Sequenced by immunoSEQ multiplex PCR; TCRdb stores in-frame clones only, minus some. The profile covers about 72,000 clones, with under 85% appearing a single time and 3.5% taken by the ten largest. Sequencing was done on a sample of blood. These receptors all come from a person between 55 and 69 years old with breast cancer.

The chain employs TRBV18 and TRBJ2-7, with TRBD1 matching over 12 bases. After removal of 3 bases from V and 7 bases from J, the junction contained 4 bases not matched to a gene. This CDR3 region has 14 residues. The germline CDR1 and CDR2 sequences are KGHSH and LQKENI. The CDR3 DNA reads as TGTGCCAGCTCACCTGGGACAGGGGGCGTGGAGCAGTACTTC. This sequence encodes CASSPGTGGVEQYF. Supplemented by reference TRBV18 and TRBJ2-7, the full variable domain reads NAGVMQNPRHLVRRRGQEARLRCSPMKGHSHVYWYRQLPEEGLKFMVYLQKENIIDESGMPKERFSAEFPKEGPSILRIQQVVRGDSAAYFCASSPGTGGVEQYFGPGTRLTVT.

This clone showed up just a few times. CDR3 residues: CASTGGREGNIQYF. The CDR3 DNA is TGTGCCAGCACCGGGGGGCGGGAGGGAAACATTCAGTACTTC. This sequence joins TRBV2 and TRBJ2-4; 9 bases map to TRBD2. Unmatched junction bases numbered 7, after V lost 7 bases and J lost 6 bases. This CDR3 is 14 amino acids long. Germline lookup yields CDR1 SNHLY and CDR2 FYNNEI.

This clone was found once. V usage is TRBV28 and J usage is TRBJ1-3, with D possibly being TRBD1 (6 bases). Trimming removed 2 bases at V and 0 bases at J, with 8 bases between. The CDR3 is 15 amino acids. CDR1 is MDHEN and CDR2 is SYDVKM in the germline V gene. CDR3: CASSLRTVSGNTIYF. The DNA for the CDR3 is TGTGCCAGCAGTTTAAGGACAGTCTCTGGAAACACCATATATTTT.

The rearrangement links TRBV23-1 to TRBJ2-7; 7 bases fit TRBD2. TRBV23-1 is placed among ORFs of uncertain function. The J segment lost 5 bases and the V segment lost 4 bases, leaving 11 bases of the junction unmatched. The CDR3 is 15 amino acids. The CDR3 sequence is CASSRPWREPHEQYF. CDR3 DNA: TGCGCCAGCAGTCGCCCTTGGCGGGAGCCCCACGAGCAGTACTTC.

The chain combines TRBV6-6 with TRBJ1-1; D ambiguous. V lost 6 bases and J 5 bases, leaving 10 bases between the germline ends. Germline V lookup: CDR1 MNHNY, CDR2 SVGAGI (reference sequence). The length of the CDR3 is 12 residues. CDR3 sequence reads: CASSLSKTEAFF. The CDR3 DNA is TGTGCCAGCAGCCTCAGCAAGACTGAAGCTTTCTTT.

The chain combines TRBV7-8 with TRBJ2-2; no reliable D call. Germline-derived CDR1 and CDR2 are SGHVS and FQNEAQ. The CDR3 consists of 14 residues. Trimming took 1 base from V and 6 from J, leaving 9 bases between them. The CDR3 DNA is TGTGCCAGCAGCTTAGTTCGATCGGCCGGGGAGCTGTTTTTT. Residues: CASSLVRSAGELFF.

This clone occurred a few times. The chain uses TRBV27 and TRBJ1-1; 7 bases match TRBD1. The V segment lost 5 bases and the J segment 5 bases; nucleotides outside the gene matches: 8. The CDR3 runs 14 residues. Germline CDR1 and CDR2: MNHEY and SMNVEV (reference sequence). CDR3 in amino acids: CASSPSQGMTEAFF. The CDR3 nucleotides are TGTGCCAGCAGTCCTTCACAGGGGATGACTGAAGCTTTCTTT.

This clone was seen ten or more times. The gene calls are TRBV9 and TRBJ1-6; D perhaps matches TRBD1 (5 bases). The germline CDR1 and CDR2 sequences are SGDLS and YYNGEE. This CDR3 spans 14 amino acids. V was shortened by 3 bases and J by 8 bases, with 12 bases between the two germline ends. Here the CDR3 DNA reads TGTGCCAGCAGCGCACAGGCGGCGGATTCACCCCTCCACTTT. Its protein is CASSAQAADSPLHF.

The J gene is TRBJ1-2, the V gene TRBV7-9, with TRBD1 as a possible D gene (6 bases). Trimming took 5 bases from V and 3 from J, leaving 19 bases between them. The CDR3 consists of 16 residues. CDR1 is SEHNR and CDR2 is FQNEAQ in the germline V gene (reference sequence). The CDR3 DNA reads TGTGCCAGCAGCCTCCTACAGCGGGGGGGCGACTATGGCTACACCTTC. As protein: CASSLLQRGGDYGYTF.

The chain links TRBV2 to TRBJ2-3; 13 bases are a match to TRBD2. The germline V gene encodes CDR1 SNHLY and CDR2 FYNNEI. The junction had 13 bases not matched to a gene; V was cut back by 0 bases and J by 7 bases. CDR3 size: 19 residues. CDR3 sequence: CASSEAGSPGLAGFHTQYF. CDR3 DNA: TGTGCCAGCAGTGAAGCGGGATCTCCGGGACTAGCGGGGTTTCATACGCAGTATTTT.

The rearrangement links TRBV2 to TRBJ2-2; possible D gene TRBD1, 6 bases. CDR1 is SNHLY and CDR2 is FYNNEI in the germline V gene. This CDR3 region has 15 residues. The V end lost 9 bases, the J end lost 5 bases, and 19 bases lay between the germline ends. In DNA form, the CDR3 reads TGTGCCAGTACCTTGGCTAGAACAGGGACCGGGGAGCTGTTTTTT. Translated, it gives CASTLARTGTGELFF.

The chain couples TRBV4-1 to TRBJ2-1; 7 nucleotides line up with TRBD2. Germline CDR1 and CDR2: MGHRA and YSYEKL. This CDR3 has 18 residues. J was trimmed by 4 bases and V by 1 base; bases with no gene match: 13. The CDR3 DNA sequence: TGCGCCAGCAGCCAAGTTCCTTTTTCGACTAGCTTGTACAATGAGCAGTTCTTC. Amino acid sequence: CASSQVPFSTSLYNEQFF.

This chain joins TRBV30 and TRBJ1-4; unclear D gene. The germline V gene has CDR1 GTSNPN and CDR2 SVGIG (reference sequence). V was cut by 5 bases and J by 8 bases, with 15 bases left in between. The CDR3 has 13 residues. CDR3 DNA sequence: TGTGCCTGGGGCGGCAATGTGGGGGAAAAACTGTTTTTT. Translated, it gives CAWGGNVGEKLFF.

V gene TRBV4-2 combines with J gene TRBJ1-3; the match to TRBD1 covers 9 bases. CDR1 and CDR2 from the germline V gene are LGHNA and YNFKEQ. Trimming removed 0 bases from V and 2 bases from J; junction bases left unmatched: 2. The CDR3 is made up of 16 amino acids. CDR3: CASSQEWTGAGNTIYF. CDR3 sequence (DNA): TGTGCCAGCAGCCAAGAGTGGACAGGGGCTGGAAACACCATATATTTT.

This clone appeared a single time. The CDR3 DNA reads as TGTGCCAGCAGCTCCGAACAAGACAGCAACTATGGCTACACCTTC. It encodes CASSSEQDSNYGYTF. The chain recombines TRBV5-6 with TRBJ1-2, with TRBD1 as a possible D gene (5 bases). V dropped 3 bases and J dropped 2 bases, with 14 bases sitting between them. The CDR3 runs to 15 residues. Germline V lookup: CDR1 SGHDT, CDR2 YYEEEE.

The chain combines TRBV4-1 with TRBJ2-3, with TRBD2 matching 8 bases. The CDR3 spans 16 residues. Germline V CDR1 and CDR2: MGHRA, YSYEKL. Unmatched junction bases numbered 7, after V lost 4 bases and J lost 1 base. CDR3 loop: CASSRPLAGCTDTQYF. The CDR3 nucleotides are TGCGCCAGCAGCCGCCCGCTAGCGGGTTGCACAGATACGCAGTATTTT.

This chain links TRBV9 with TRBJ1-2, with D unresolved. Trimming stripped 0 bases from V and 0 bases from J, with 18 bases between. Germline CDR1 SGDLS, CDR2 YYNGEE. CDR3 length: 18 residues. CDR3 region: CASSVDQSGTSANYGYTF. The CDR3 region has the DNA TGTGCCAGCAGCGTAGATCAATCGGGCACCTCAGCTAACTATGGCTACACCTTC.

The rearrangement links TRBV5-4 to TRBJ1-3; D uncertain. The CDR3 has 13 amino acids. The ends were cut back, 4 bases at V and 3 bases at J, with 8 bases in the middle. Germline V gene lookup returns CDR1 SGHNT and CDR2 YYREEE (reference sequence). As DNA, the CDR3 is TGTGCCAGCAGCCCGATTGTTGGAAACACCATATATTTT. This sequence encodes CASSPIVGNTIYF. Based on the CDR3 plus reference TRBV5-4 and TRBJ1-3, the full variable domain is ETGVTQSPTHLIKTRGQQVTLRCSSQSGHNTVSWYQQALGQGPQFIFQYYREEENGRGNFPPRFSGLQFPNYSSELNVNALELDDSALYLCASSPIVGNTIYFGEGSWLTVV.

The sample holds one count of this clone. The chain has TRBV5-1 and TRBJ2-5; D gene uncertain. The CDR3 loop spans 14 amino acids. With 1 base removed from V and 1 base from J, the gap between germline ends came to 8 bases. Germline CDR1 and CDR2: SGHRS and YFSETQ. The CDR3 loop reads CASSLRQPQETQYF. CDR3 sequence (DNA): TGCGCCAGCAGCTTGCGACAACCCCAAGAGACCCAGTACTTC. Combining the CDR3 with reference TRBV5-1 and TRBJ2-5 gives the whole variable domain KAGVTQTPRYLIKTRGQQVTLSCSPISGHRSVSWYQQTPGQGLQFLFEYFSETQRNKGNFPGRFSGRQFSNSRSEMNVSTLELGDSALYLCASSLRQPQETQYFGPGTRLLVL.

The V and J genes are TRBV7-2 and TRBJ1-1, with a possible D match to TRBD1 (5 bases). Germline CDR1 and CDR2: SGHTA and FQGNSA. Trimming left V 5 bases short and J 4 bases short, with 17 bases between. The CDR3 spans 15 residues. DNA of the CDR3: TGTGCCAGCAGCGCACACCCGGGGGGTACCACTGAAGCTTTCTTT. This encodes CASSAHPGGTTEAFF. Using reference TRBV7-2 and TRBJ1-1 for the parts outside the CDR3, the full variable domain is GAGVSQSPSNKVTEKGKDVELRCDPISGHTALYWYRQSLGQGLEFLIYFQGNSAPDKSGLPSDRFSAERTGGSVSTLTIQRTQQEDSAVYLCASSAHPGGTTEAFFGQGTRLTVV.

This clone was counted a few times. The chain employs TRBV5-1 and TRBJ2-7; D is possibly TRBD1 (6 bases). Germline V lookup: CDR1 SGHRS, CDR2 YFSETQ. The CDR3 is 13 amino acids. Trimming removed 4 bases from V and 6 bases from J, with 14 bases in between. This chain's CDR3 is CASSPQPRGEQYF. The CDR3 DNA sequence: TGCGCCAGCAGCCCCCAGCCCAGGGGCGAGCAGTACTTC.

J is TRBJ2-6 and V is TRBV5-1, with D hard to call. The CDR3 has 15 amino acids. Trimming removed 2 bases at V and 0 bases at J, with 6 bases between. Per the germline V gene, CDR1 is SGHRS and CDR2 is YFSETQ. As DNA, the CDR3 is TGCGCCAGCAGCTTAGGGAACTCTGGGGCCAACGTCCTGACTTTC. Translated: CASSLGNSGANVLTF.